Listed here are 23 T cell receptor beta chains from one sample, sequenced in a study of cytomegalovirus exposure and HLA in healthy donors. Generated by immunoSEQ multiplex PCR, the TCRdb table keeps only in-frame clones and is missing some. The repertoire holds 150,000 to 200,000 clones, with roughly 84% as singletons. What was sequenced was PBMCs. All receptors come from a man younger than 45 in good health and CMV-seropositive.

CDR3 loop: CASSIPRTSGAETQYF. The CDR3 region has the DNA TGTGCCAGTAGTATACCGAGGACTAGCGGAGCAGAGACCCAGTACTTC. This chain uses TRBV19 with TRBJ2-5, with 10 bases aligning to TRBD2. Germline V lookup: CDR1 LNHDA, CDR2 SQIVND (reference sequence). V lost 2 bases to trimming and J lost 4 bases; unmatched junction nucleotides: 7. The CDR3 loop spans 16 amino acids.

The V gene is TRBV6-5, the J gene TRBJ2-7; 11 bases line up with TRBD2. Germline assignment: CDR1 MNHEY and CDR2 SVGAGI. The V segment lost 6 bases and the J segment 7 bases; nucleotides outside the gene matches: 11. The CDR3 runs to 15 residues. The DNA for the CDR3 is TGTGCCAGCAGCCTTTTTGGTAGCGGGAGGGGGGAGCAGTACTTC. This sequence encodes CASSLFGSGRGEQYF.

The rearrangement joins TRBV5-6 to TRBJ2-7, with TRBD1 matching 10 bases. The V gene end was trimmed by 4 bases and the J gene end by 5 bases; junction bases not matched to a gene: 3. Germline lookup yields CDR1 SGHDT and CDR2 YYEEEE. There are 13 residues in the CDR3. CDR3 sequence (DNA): TGTGCCAGCAGCCGGGACAGGGGTGACGAGCAGTACTTC. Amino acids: CASSRDRGDEQYF.

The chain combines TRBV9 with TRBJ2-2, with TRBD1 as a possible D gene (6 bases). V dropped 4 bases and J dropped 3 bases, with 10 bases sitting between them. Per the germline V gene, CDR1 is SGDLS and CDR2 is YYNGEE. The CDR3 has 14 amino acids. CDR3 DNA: TGTGCCAGCAGCCCTCGGACAGACACCGGGGAGCTGTTTTTT. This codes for CASSPRTDTGELFF. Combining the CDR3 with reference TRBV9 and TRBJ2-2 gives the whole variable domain DSGVTQTPKHLITATGQRVTLRCSPRSGDLSVYWYQQSLDQGLQFLIQYYNGEERAKGNILERFSAQQFPDLHSELNLSSLELGDSALYFCASSPRTDTGELFFGEGSRLTVL.

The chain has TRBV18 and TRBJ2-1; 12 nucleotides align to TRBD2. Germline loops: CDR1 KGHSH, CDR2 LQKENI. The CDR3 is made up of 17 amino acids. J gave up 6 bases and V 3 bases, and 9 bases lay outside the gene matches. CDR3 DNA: TGTGCCAGCTCACCTGGGACTAGCGGGTATGGGGGCAATGAGCAGTTCTTC. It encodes CASSPGTSGYGGNEQFF. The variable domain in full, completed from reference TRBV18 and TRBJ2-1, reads NAGVMQNPRHLVRRRGQEARLRCSPMKGHSHVYWYRQLPEEGLKFMVYLQKENIIDESGMPKERFSAEFPKEGPSILRIQQVVRGDSAAYFCASSPGTSGYGGNEQFFGPGTRLTVL.

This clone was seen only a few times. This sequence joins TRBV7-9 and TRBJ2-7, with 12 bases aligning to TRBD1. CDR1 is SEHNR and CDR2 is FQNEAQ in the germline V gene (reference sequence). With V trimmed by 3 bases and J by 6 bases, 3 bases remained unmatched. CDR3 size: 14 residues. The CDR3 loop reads CASSFGTGGGEQYF. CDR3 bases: TGTGCCAGCAGCTTCGGGACAGGGGGCGGCGAGCAGTACTTC.

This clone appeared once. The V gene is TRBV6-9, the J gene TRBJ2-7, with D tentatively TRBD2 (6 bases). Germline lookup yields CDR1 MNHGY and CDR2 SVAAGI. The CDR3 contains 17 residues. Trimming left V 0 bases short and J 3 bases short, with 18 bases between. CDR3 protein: CASSYSQKSGPSYEQYF. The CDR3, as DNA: TGTGCCAGCAGTTATTCCCAGAAGAGCGGGCCAAGCTACGAGCAGTACTTC.

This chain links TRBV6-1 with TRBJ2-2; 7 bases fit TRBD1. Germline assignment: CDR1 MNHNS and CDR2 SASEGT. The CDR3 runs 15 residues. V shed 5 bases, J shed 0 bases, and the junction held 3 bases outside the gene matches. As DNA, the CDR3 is TGTGCCAGCAGTAGGGACAGCACGAACACCGGGGAGCTGTTTTTT. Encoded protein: CASSRDSTNTGELFF.

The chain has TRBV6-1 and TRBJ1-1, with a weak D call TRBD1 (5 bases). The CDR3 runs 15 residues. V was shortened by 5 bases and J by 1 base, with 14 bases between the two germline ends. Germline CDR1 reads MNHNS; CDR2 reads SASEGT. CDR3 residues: CASSRGGMGNTEAFF. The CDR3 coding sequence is TGTGCCAGCAGTAGGGGCGGGATGGGGAACACTGAAGCTTTCTTT.

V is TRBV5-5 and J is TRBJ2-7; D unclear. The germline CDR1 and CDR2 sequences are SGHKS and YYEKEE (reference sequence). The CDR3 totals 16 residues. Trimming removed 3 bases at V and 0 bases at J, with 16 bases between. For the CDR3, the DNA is TGTGCCAGCAGCTCTTCCGCCCGACTTAGCTCCTACGAGCAGTACTTC. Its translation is CASSSSARLSSYEQYF.

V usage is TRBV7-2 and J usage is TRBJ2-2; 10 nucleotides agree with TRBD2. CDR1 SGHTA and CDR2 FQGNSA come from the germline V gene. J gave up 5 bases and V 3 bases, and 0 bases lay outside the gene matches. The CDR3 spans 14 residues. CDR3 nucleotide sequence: TGTGCCAGCAGCTTTAGCGGGAGGACCGGGGAGCTGTTTTTT. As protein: CASSFSGRTGELFF.

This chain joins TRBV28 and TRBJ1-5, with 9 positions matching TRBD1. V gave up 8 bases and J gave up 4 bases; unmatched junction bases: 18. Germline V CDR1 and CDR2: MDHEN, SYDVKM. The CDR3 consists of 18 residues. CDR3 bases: TGTGCCAGCCGAACTATGGTGGGTACAGGGGGCAGGAATCAGCCCCAGCATTTT. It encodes CASRTMVGTGGRNQPQHF. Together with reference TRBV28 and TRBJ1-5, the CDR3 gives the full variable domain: DVKVTQSSRYLVKRTGEKVFLECVQDMDHENMFWYRQDPGLGLRLIYFSYDVKMKEKGDIPEGYSVSREKKERFSLILESASTNQTSMYLCASRTMVGTGGRNQPQHFGDGTRLSIL.

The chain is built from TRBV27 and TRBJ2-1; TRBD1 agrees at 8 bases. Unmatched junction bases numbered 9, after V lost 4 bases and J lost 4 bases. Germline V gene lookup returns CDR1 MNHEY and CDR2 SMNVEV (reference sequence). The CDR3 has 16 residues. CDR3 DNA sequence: TGTGCCAGCAGTTCCTACAGACAGGGGACGTACAATGAGCAGTTCTTC. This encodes CASSSYRQGTYNEQFF.

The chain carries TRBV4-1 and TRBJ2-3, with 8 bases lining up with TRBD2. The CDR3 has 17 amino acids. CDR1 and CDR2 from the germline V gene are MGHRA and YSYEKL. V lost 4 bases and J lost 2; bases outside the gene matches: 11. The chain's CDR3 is CASSPHPGRVDTDTQYF. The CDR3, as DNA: TGCGCCAGCAGCCCACACCCCGGGAGGGTTGACACAGATACGCAGTATTTT.

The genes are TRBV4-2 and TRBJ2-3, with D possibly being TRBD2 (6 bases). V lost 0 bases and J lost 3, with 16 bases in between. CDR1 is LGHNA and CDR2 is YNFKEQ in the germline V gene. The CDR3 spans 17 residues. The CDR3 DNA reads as TGTGCCAGCAGCCAAGAGGGTGGGGGAGGAGGAACAGATACGCAGTATTTT. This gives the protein CASSQEGGGGGTDTQYF.

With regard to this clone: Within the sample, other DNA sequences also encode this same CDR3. In nucleotides, the CDR3 is TGTGCCAGCAGAGTGGACAGTCAGAACACTGAAGCTTTCTTT. It is translated as CASRVDSQNTEAFF. The genes are TRBV6-6 and TRBJ1-1; D perhaps matches TRBD1 (6 bases). V lost 6 bases to trimming and J lost 1 base, with 12 bases between them. The CDR3 sequence is 14 residues long. Germline CDR1 MNHNY, CDR2 SVGAGI (reference sequence).

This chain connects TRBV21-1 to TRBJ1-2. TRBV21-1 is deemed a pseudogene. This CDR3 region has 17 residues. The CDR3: CASSPRNLGGRNYGYTF. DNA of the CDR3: TGTGCCAGCAGCCCCCGGAACCTAGGAGGGCGGAACTATGGCTACACCTTC.

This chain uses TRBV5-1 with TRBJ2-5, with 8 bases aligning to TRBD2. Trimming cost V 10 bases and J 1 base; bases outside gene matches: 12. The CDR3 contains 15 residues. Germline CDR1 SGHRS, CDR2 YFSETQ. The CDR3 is CAVQREPGPQETQYF. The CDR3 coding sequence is TGCGCCGTCCAGCGGGAGCCGGGGCCCCAAGAGACCCAGTACTTC.

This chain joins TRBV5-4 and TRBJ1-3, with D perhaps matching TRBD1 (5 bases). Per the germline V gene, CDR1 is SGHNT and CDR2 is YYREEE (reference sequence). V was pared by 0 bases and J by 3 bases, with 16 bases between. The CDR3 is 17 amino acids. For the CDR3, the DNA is TGTGCCAGCAGCTTGGTACGCTCCGGGACTGTTGGAAACACCATATATTTT. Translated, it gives CASSLVRSGTVGNTIYF.

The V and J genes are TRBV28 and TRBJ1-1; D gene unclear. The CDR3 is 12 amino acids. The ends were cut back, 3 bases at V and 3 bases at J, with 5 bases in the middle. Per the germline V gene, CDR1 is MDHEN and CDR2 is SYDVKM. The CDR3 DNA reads TGTGCCAGCAGTTTTTCAGACACTGAAGCTTTCTTT. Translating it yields CASSFSDTEAFF.

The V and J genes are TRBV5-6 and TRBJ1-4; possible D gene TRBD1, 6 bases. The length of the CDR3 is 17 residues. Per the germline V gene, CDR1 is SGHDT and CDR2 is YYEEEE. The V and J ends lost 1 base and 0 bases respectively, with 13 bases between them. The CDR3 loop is CASSLSVRGATNEKLFF. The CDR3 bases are TGTGCCAGCAGCTTGTCGGTCAGGGGAGCAACTAATGAAAAACTGTTTTTT.

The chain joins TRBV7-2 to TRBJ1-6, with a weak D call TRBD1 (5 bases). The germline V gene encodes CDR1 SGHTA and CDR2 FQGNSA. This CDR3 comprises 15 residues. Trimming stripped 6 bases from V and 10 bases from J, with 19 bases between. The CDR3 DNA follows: TGTGCCAGCAGTGCGACAGCGGGATTAGGGTCACCCCTCCACTTT. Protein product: CASSATAGLGSPLHF.

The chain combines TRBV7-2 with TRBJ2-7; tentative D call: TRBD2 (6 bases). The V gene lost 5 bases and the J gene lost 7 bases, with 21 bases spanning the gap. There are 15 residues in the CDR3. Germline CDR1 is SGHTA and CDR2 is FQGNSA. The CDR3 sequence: CASSGRTWGVCEQYF. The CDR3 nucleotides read TGTGCCAGCAGCGGTCGGACCTGGGGGGTGTGTGAGCAGTACTTC. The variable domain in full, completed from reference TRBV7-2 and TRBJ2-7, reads GAGVSQSPSNKVTEKGKDVELRCDPISGHTALYWYRQSLGQGLEFLIYFQGNSAPDKSGLPSDRFSAERTGGSVSTLTIQRTQQEDSAVYLCASSGRTWGVCEQYFGPGTRLTVT.